The 11 T cell receptor beta chains given below trace back to one sample, sequenced in a study of shared clonotypes between healthy human individuals. The protocol was immunoSEQ multiplex PCR, while the TCRdb copy is restricted to in-frame clones and leaves out a portion. The repertoire holds about 2.5 million clones, with under 95% as singletons. The sample taken for sequencing was naive CD4+ T cells from PBMCs. Subset in this sample: CD45RA+ positively selected. Every receptor here comes from a man aged 18 to 30 in good health. Some clones in this sample may be carry-over from other donors' samples.

The gene calls are TRBV7-3 and TRBJ2-5, with TRBD2 identical over 8 bases. In germline, CDR1 is SGHTA, CDR2 FQGTGA. The CDR3 extends over 15 amino acids. Trimming cost V 5 bases and J 5 bases; bases outside gene matches: 10. CDR3: CASSARGLDGETQYF. The CDR3 coding sequence is TGTGCCAGCAGCGCCCGGGGACTAGATGGGGAGACCCAGTACTTC.

The chain uses TRBV5-1 and TRBJ2-1; a weak D match, TRBD2 (5 bases). The CDR3 totals 15 residues. Germline lookup yields CDR1 SGHRS and CDR2 YFSETQ. V lost 4 bases, J lost 4 bases, and 15 bases lay in between. CDR3 coding DNA: TGCGCCAGCAGCCCCGAGGGCGTCCAATACAATGAGCAGTTCTTC. This codes for CASSPEGVQYNEQFF.

The chain joins TRBV27 to TRBJ2-2; TRBD1 matches at 8 bases. CDR3 length equals 16 residues. From germline, CDR1 is MNHEY and CDR2 SMNVEV (reference sequence). V trimming: 1 base; J trimming: 7 bases; junction bases outside the gene matches: 8. The CDR3 nucleotides are TGTGCCAGCAGTTTATTAGGGGGACAGGTGATCGGGGAGCTGTTTTTT. It specifies CASSLLGGQVIGELFF.

The chain is built from TRBV28 and TRBJ2-3; 10 nucleotides match TRBD1. With 6 bases clipped from V and 3 bases from J, the junction kept 9 bases outside the gene matches. CDR1 is MDHEN, CDR2 SYDVKM, per germline. The CDR3 runs 16 residues. The chain's CDR3 is CASSAGTGAGTDTQYF. The CDR3 DNA follows: TGTGCCAGCAGCGCCGGGACAGGGGCCGGGACAGATACGCAGTATTTT.

V gene TRBV5-6 combines with J gene TRBJ1-6; D is uncertain. The V gene lost 7 bases and the J gene lost 5 bases, with 16 bases spanning the gap. Germline V CDR1 and CDR2: SGHDT, YYEEEE. This CDR3 region has 15 residues. CDR3 in DNA: TGTGCCAGCGTTGGACGACCTTCTAATAATTCACCCCTCCACTTT. Protein sequence: CASVGRPSNNSPLHF.

The chain combines TRBV18 with TRBJ1-1; D ambiguous. The CDR3 runs 13 residues. CDR1 is KGHSH, CDR2 LQKENI, per germline. V was shortened by 5 bases and J by 3 bases, with 10 bases between the two germline ends. CDR3 sequence reads: CASSASIDTEAFF. As DNA, the CDR3 is TGTGCCAGCTCAGCAAGTATAGACACTGAAGCTTTCTTT.

The V gene is TRBV5-8, the J gene TRBJ2-3, with D maybe TRBD2 (6 bases). Germline V CDR1 and CDR2: SGHTS, YDEGEE. The CDR3 covers 16 residues. V was shortened by 0 bases and J by 5 bases, with 16 bases between the two germline ends. The CDR3 bases are TGTGCCAGCAGCTTGGCCGGTGCGGGGCGGGGAGATACGCAGTATTTT. Amino acids: CASSLAGAGRGDTQYF.

The chain is built from TRBV2 and TRBJ1-4, with 10 bases matching TRBD1. The trim removed 3 bases at V and 10 bases at J, leaving 8 bases unmatched. The CDR3 covers 15 residues. Germline V gives CDR1 SNHLY, CDR2 FYNNEI. CDR3 loop: CASSDPRGQGLKLFF. The DNA for the CDR3 is TGTGCCAGCAGTGATCCTCGGGGACAGGGGCTAAAACTGTTTTTT.

This chain joins TRBV28 and TRBJ2-5; 11 bases match TRBD1. V shed 4 bases and J 2 bases; nucleotides not matched to a gene: 6. Germline V gene sequence: CDR1 MDHEN, CDR2 SYDVKM. The length of the CDR3 is 16 residues. As DNA, the CDR3 is TGTGCCAGCAGTTCGAGGACAGGGGGCAAACAAGAGACCCAGTACTTC. It translates to CASSSRTGGKQETQYF. Filled out from reference TRBV28 and TRBJ2-5, the complete variable domain reads DVKVTQSSRYLVKRTGEKVFLECVQDMDHENMFWYRQDPGLGLRLIYFSYDVKMKEKGDIPEGYSVSREKKERFSLILESASTNQTSMYLCASSSRTGGKQETQYFGPGTRLLVL.

The chain uses TRBV18 and TRBJ2-7; D not resolved. The germline V gene encodes CDR1 KGHSH and CDR2 LQKENI. CDR3 size: 14 residues. Trimming removed 0 bases from V and 2 bases from J, with 8 bases in between. Here the CDR3 DNA reads TGTGCCAGCTCACCACCGGCTGAGCCCTACGAGCAGTACTTC. It specifies CASSPPAEPYEQYF. The whole variable domain, remainder taken from reference TRBV18 and TRBJ2-7, is NAGVMQNPRHLVRRRGQEARLRCSPMKGHSHVYWYRQLPEEGLKFMVYLQKENIIDESGMPKERFSAEFPKEGPSILRIQQVVRGDSAAYFCASSPPAEPYEQYFGPGTRLTVT.

The rearrangement links TRBV5-1 to TRBJ2-6; D not resolved. Trimming stripped 0 bases from V and 4 bases from J, with 11 bases between. The CDR3 has 16 amino acids. The V gene's germline CDR1 is SGHRS and CDR2 YFSETQ. The CDR3 region is CASSLAIGLGANVLTF. The CDR3, as DNA: TGCGCCAGCAGCTTGGCAATAGGGCTGGGGGCCAACGTCCTGACTTTC.